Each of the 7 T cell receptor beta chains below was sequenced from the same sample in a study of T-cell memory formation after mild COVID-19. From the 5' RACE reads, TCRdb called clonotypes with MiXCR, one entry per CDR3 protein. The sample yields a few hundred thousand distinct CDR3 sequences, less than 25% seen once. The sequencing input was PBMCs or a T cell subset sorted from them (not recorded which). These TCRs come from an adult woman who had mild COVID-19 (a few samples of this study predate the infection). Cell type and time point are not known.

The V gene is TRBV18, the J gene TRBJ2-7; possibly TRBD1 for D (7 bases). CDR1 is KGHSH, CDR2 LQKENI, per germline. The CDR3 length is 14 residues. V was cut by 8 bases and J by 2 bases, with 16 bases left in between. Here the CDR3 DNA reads TGTGCCAGCGCCCGCGGGACAGTCCCCTACGAGCAGTACTTC. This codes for CASARGTVPYEQYF.

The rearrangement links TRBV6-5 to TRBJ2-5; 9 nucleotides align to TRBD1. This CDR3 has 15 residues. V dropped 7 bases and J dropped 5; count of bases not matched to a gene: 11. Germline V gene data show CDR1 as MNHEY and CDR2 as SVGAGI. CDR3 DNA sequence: TGTGCCAGCATTCCGGACAGGGGTAGTTTGGAGACCCAGTACTTC. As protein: CASIPDRGSLETQYF.

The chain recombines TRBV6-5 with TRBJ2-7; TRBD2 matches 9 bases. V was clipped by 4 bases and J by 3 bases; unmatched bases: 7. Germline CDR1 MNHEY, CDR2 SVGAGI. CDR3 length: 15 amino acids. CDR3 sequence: CASSSKASGNYEQYF. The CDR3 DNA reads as TGTGCCAGCAGTTCGAAGGCTAGCGGGAACTACGAGCAGTACTTC.

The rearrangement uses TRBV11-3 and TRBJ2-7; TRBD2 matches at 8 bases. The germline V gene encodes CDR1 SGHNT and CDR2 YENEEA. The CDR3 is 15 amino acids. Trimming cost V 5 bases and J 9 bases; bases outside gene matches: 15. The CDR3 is CASSPPGLGAGVQYF. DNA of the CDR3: TGTGCCAGCAGCCCACCGGGACTAGGGGCCGGTGTGCAGTACTTC.

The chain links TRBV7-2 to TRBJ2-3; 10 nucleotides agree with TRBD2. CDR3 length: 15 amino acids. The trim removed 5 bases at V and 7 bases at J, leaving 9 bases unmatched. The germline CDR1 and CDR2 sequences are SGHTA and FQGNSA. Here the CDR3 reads CASSASSGSRNTQYF. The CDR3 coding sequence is TGTGCCAGCAGCGCCTCTAGCGGGAGCAGAAATACGCAGTATTTT.

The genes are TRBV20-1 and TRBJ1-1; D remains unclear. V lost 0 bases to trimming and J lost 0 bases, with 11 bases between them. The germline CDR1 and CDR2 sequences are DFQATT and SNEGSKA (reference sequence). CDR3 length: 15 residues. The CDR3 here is CSARDMERVNTEAFF. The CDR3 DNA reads TGCAGTGCTAGAGATATGGAGCGGGTGAACACTGAAGCTTTCTTT.

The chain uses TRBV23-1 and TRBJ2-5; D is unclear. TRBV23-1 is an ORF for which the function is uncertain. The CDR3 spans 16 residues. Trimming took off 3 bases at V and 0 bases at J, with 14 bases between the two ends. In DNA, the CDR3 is TGCGCCAGCAGTCACCAATCTGAAATGTACCAAGAGACCCAGTACTTC. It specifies CASSHQSEMYQETQYF.